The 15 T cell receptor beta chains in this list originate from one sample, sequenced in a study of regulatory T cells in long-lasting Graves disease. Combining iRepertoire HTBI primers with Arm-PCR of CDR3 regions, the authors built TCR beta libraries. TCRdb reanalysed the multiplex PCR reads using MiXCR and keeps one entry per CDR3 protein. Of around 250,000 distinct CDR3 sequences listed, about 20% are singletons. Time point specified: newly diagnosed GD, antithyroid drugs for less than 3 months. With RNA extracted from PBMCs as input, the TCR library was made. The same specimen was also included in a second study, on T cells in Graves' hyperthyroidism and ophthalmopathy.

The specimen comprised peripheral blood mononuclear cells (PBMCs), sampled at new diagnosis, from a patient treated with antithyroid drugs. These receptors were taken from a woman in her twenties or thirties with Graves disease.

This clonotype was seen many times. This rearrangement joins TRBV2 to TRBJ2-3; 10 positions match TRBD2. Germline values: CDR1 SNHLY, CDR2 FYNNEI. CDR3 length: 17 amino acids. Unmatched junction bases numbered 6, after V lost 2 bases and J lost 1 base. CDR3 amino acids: CASSEMRGLAGTDTQYF. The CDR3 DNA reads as TGTGCCAGCAGTGAAATGCGAGGACTAGCGGGCACAGATACGCAGTATTTT.

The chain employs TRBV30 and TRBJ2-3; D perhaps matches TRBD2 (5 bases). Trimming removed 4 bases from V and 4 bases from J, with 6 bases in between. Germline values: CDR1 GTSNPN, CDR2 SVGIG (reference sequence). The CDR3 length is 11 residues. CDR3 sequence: CAWKEADTQYF. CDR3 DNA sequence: TGTGCCTGGAAGGAGGCAGATACGCAGTATTTT.

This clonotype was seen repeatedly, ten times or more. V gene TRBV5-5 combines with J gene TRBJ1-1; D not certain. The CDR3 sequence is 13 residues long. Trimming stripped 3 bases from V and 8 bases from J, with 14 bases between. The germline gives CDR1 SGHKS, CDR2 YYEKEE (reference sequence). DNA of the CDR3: TGTGCCAGCAGCTGGGTAGAGGATGTGGAAGCTTTCTTT. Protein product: CASSWVEDVEAFF.

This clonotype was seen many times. The CDR3 DNA reads as TGTGCCAGCAGCACCACCCTTGGAGAGTCTAACTATGGCTACACCTTC. Translated, it gives CASSTTLGESNYGYTF. The genes are TRBV12-3 or TRBV12-4 and TRBJ1-2; D unresolved. Deletions cut 6 bases from V and 0 bases from J, with 17 bases between. This CDR3 is built from 16 residues.

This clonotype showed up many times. The CDR3 coding sequence is TGTGCCAGCTCACCTAGCTCCTATAATTCACCCCTCCACTTT. This encodes CASSPSSYNSPLHF. V is TRBV18 and J is TRBJ1-6; D remains unclear. CDR1 and CDR2 from the germline V gene are KGHSH and LQKENI. The CDR3 is 14 residues long. V lost 3 bases, J lost 0 bases, and 3 bases lay in between.

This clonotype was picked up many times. CDR3 loop: CASSARDRGNEKLFF. In DNA, the CDR3 is TGTGCCAGCAGCGCGAGAGACAGGGGTAATGAAAAACTGTTTTTT. The V gene is TRBV9, the J gene TRBJ1-4; 8 positions match TRBD1. The CDR3 length is 15 residues. The trim removed 3 bases at V and 4 bases at J, leaving 5 bases unmatched. Looked up from germline, CDR1 is SGDLS and CDR2 is YYNGEE.

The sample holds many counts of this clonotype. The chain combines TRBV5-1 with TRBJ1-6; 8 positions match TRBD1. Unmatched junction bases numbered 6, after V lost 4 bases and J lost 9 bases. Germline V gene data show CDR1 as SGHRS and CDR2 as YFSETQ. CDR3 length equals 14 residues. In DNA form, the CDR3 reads TGCGCCAGCAGCCTGAGACAGGGGAGTTCACCCCTCCACTTT. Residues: CASSLRQGSSPLHF. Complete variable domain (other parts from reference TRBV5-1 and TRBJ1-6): KAGVTQTPRYLIKTRGQQVTLSCSPISGHRSVSWYQQTPGQGLQFLFEYFSETQRNKGNFPGRFSGRQFSNSRSEMNVSTLELGDSALYLCASSLRQGSSPLHFGNGTRLTVT.

CDR3 sequence: CASSWASGRETQYF. CDR3 DNA sequence: TGCGCCAGCAGCTGGGCTAGCGGGAGAGAGACCCAGTACTTC. The chain uses TRBV5-1 and TRBJ2-5; TRBD2 aligns across 10 bases. With 3 bases clipped from V and 4 bases from J, the junction kept 3 bases outside the gene matches. This CDR3 has 14 amino acids. CDR1 and CDR2 from the germline V gene are SGHRS and YFSETQ.

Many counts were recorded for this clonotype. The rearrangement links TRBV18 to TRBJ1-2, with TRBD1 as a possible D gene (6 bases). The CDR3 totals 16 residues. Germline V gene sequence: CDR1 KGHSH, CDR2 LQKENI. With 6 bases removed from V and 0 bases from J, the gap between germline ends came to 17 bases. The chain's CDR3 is CASSLLTRDTNYGYTF. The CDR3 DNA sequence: TGTGCCAGCTCGCTCCTTACCCGGGACACTAACTATGGCTACACCTTC. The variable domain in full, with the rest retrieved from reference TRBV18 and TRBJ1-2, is NAGVMQNPRHLVRRRGQEARLRCSPMKGHSHVYWYRQLPEEGLKFMVYLQKENIIDESGMPKERFSAEFPKEGPSILRIQQVVRGDSAAYFCASSLLTRDTNYGYTFGSGTRLTVV.

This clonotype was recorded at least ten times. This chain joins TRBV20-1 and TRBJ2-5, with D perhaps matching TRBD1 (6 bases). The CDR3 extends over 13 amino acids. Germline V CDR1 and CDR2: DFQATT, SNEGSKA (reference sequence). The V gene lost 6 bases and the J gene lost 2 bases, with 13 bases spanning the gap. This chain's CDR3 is CSAARTAQETQYF. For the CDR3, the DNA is TGCAGTGCGGCTAGGACAGCTCAAGAGACCCAGTACTTC.

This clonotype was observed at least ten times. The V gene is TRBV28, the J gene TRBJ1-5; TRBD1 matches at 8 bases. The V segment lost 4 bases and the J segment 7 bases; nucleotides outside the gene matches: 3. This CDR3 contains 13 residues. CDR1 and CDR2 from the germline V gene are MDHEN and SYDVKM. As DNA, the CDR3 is TGTGCCAGCAGTTCGGACAGGGTACAGCCCCAGCATTTT. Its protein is CASSSDRVQPQHF.

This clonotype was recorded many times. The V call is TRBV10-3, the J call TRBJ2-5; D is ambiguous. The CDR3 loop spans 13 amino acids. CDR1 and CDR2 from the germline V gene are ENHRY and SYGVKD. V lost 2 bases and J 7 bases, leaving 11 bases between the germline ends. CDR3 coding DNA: TGTGCCATCAGTGAGCCAGACGTGCGGACCCAGTACTTC. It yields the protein CAISEPDVRTQYF.

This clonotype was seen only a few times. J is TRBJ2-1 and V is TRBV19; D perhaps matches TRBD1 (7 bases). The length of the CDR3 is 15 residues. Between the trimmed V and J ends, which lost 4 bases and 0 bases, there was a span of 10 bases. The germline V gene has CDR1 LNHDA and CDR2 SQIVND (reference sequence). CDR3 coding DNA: TGTGCCAGTAGTAACAGGGGACTCTCCTACAATGAGCAGTTCTTC. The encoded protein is CASSNRGLSYNEQFF.

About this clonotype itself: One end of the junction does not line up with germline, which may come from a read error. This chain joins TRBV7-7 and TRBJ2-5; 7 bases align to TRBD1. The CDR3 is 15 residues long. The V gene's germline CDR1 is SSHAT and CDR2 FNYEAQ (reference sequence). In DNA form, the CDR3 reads TGTGCTAGCAGCTTATCCGCCAGGGGGTCGGAGACCCAGTACTTC. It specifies CASSLSARGSETQYF. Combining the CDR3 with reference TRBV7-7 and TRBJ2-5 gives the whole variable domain GAGVSQSPRYKVTKRGQDVTLRCDPISSHATLYWYQQALGQGPEFLTYFNYEAQPDKSGLPSDRFSAERPEGSISTLTIQRTEQRDSAMYRCASSLSARGSETQYFGPGTRLLVL.

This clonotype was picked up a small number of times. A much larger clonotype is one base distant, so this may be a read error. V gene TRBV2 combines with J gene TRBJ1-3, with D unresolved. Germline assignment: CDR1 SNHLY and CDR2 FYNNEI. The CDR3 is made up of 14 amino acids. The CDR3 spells CASSVLLPGNAIYF. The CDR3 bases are TGTGCCAGCAGTGTACTCCTGCCTGGAAACGCCATATATTTT.